The T cell receptor beta chain under discussion was sequenced for a study of PD-1 blockade in classical Hodgkin lymphoma. Study-wide context: The study gave patients nivolumab 3 mg/kg intravenously every 2 weeks. General observations from the study: Among the patients, those starting nivolumab under 1 year after ASCT were excluded. Reported baseline diversity: healthy donors highest, relapsed/refractory patients lowest.

Every single patient, without exception, relapsed after autologous stem cell transplantation, and brentuximab vedotin exposure varied. Magnetic negative selection purified CD4+ T cells from thawed PBMCs. CDR3 size: 15 residues. From germline, CDR1 is LNHDA and CDR2 SQIVND (reference sequence). The ends were cut back, 7 bases at V and 0 bases at J, with 15 bases in the middle. Notes on this clone: Its cognate antigen is unknown.

The method was immunoSEQ multiplex PCR; TCRdb's version includes in-frame clones alone and lacks a portion of them. The profile shows more than 25,000 clones, approximately 83% of them singletons. The input for sequencing was CD4+ T cells from blood, taken at baseline. The sequence came from a human donor with classical Hodgkin lymphoma. V and J are TRBV19 and TRBJ1-1; perhaps TRBD1 as D (5 bases). The CDR3 is CASTNPWTLNTEAFF. CDR3 bases: TGTGCCAGTACCAACCCCTGGACATTGAACACTGAAGCTTTCTTT.